These 15 T cell receptor beta chains were sequenced from one sample in a study of CD8 T cells in Susac syndrome. The RNA, about 0.45 to 1 ug, was put through reverse transcription using random hexamers. TCRdb re-called the immunoSEQ multiplex PCR reads with MiXCR, one entry per CDR3 protein. The sample contains some 260,000 distinct CDR3 sequences, 85% of which appear only once. Input material: CD8+ T cells from PBMCs. The receptors were gathered from a human donor with multiple sclerosis.

This clonotype showed up just a few times. The V gene is TRBV6-5, the J gene TRBJ2-7; no clear D gene. The length of the CDR3 is 9 residues. CDR1 is MNHEY and CDR2 is SVGAGI in the germline V gene. Trimming shortened V by 11 bases and J by 0 bases, and 2 bases separated the two germline ends. CDR3 sequence reads: CALSYEQYF. CDR3 DNA: TGTGCCCTCTCCTACGAGCAGTACTTC.

The V call is TRBV4-1, the J call TRBJ1-1; D is unresolved. Trimming stripped 1 base from V and 6 bases from J, with 9 bases between. Germline lookup yields CDR1 MGHRA and CDR2 YSYEKL. The CDR3 has 13 amino acids. CDR3: CASSQVLWAEAFF. The CDR3 DNA follows: TGCGCCAGCAGCCAAGTTTTGTGGGCTGAAGCTTTCTTT.

The chain recombines TRBV27 with TRBJ2-7; D is possibly TRBD1 or TRBD2 (6 bases each). Looked up from germline, CDR1 is MNHEY and CDR2 is SMNVEV (reference sequence). The CDR3 spans 16 residues. The V gene lost 1 base and the J gene lost 1 base, with 14 bases spanning the gap. The CDR3 nucleotides read TGTGCCAGCAGTTTATTAGGGGGGCGCGAGTCCTACGAGCAGTACTTC. Translated, it gives CASSLLGGRESYEQYF.

The chain is built from TRBV19 and TRBJ1-1; 7 bases match TRBD1. Germline loops: CDR1 LNHDA, CDR2 SQIVND (reference sequence). The ends lost 4 bases at V and 0 bases at J; junction bases unmatched: 11. The CDR3 sequence is 17 residues long. For the CDR3, the DNA is TGTGCCAGTAGTACCCAAAACAGGGGCGTTTTGAACACTGAAGCTTTCTTT. Its translation is CASSTQNRGVLNTEAFF.

The gene calls are TRBV11-2 and TRBJ2-7; perhaps TRBD2 as D (6 bases). In germline, CDR1 is SGHAT, CDR2 FQNNGV. The CDR3 is 17 residues long. V lost 4 bases and J 4 bases, leaving 23 bases between the germline ends. The CDR3, as DNA: TGTGCCAGCAGCTCAACTATGGGGGGAGCTCTGACTTACGAGCAGTACTTC. Its protein is CASSSTMGGALTYEQYF.

The CDR3 DNA is TGTGCCAGCACAAAAGAAGCGGACTACAATTACAATGAGCAGTTCTTC. This encodes CASTKEADYNYNEQFF. This chain links TRBV6-6 with TRBJ2-1, with a possible D match to TRBD2 (6 bases). V lost 7 bases and J lost 4, with 20 bases in between. This CDR3 has 16 residues. CDR1 is MNHNY, CDR2 SVGAGI, per germline (reference sequence).

The CDR3 is CAWSVTSSGELFF. The CDR3 DNA reads as TGTGCCTGGAGTGTCACTAGCTCCGGGGAGCTGTTTTTT. J is TRBJ2-2 and V is TRBV30; possible D gene TRBD2, 6 bases. V lost 0 bases and J lost 6, with 8 bases in between. The CDR3 extends over 13 amino acids. CDR1 and CDR2 from the germline V gene are GTSNPN and SVGIG (reference sequence). The whole variable domain, remainder taken from reference TRBV30 and TRBJ2-2, is SQTIHQWPATLVQPVGSPLSLECTVEGTSNPNLYWYRQAAGRGLQLLFYSVGIGQISSEVPQNLSASRPQDRQFILSSKKLLLSDSGFYLCAWSVTSSGELFFGEGSRLTVL.

This clonotype was detected once. V gene TRBV20-1 combines with J gene TRBJ2-1; D is perhaps TRBD2 (6 bases). Trimming shortened V by 0 bases and J by 4 bases, and 10 bases separated the two germline ends. The CDR3 spans 14 residues. Germline CDR1 reads DFQATT; CDR2 reads SNEGSKA (reference sequence). Here the CDR3 DNA reads TGCAGTGCTAGAGATTCGGGACTGTACAATGAGCAGTTCTTC. Its translation: CSARDSGLYNEQFF.

The chain combines TRBV7-9 with TRBJ2-1, with 12 positions matching TRBD2. Per the germline V gene, CDR1 is SEHNR and CDR2 is FQNEAQ (reference sequence). V lost 1 base and J lost 5; bases outside the gene matches: 6. The CDR3 is 17 residues long. In nucleotides, the CDR3 is TGTGCCAGCAGCTTAGAGGGTCGGACTAGCGGGAACAATGAGCAGTTCTTC. Protein product: CASSLEGRTSGNNEQFF. The entire variable domain, with the rest obtained from reference TRBV7-9 and TRBJ2-1, is as follows: DTGVSQNPRHKITKRGQNVTFRCDPISEHNRLYWYRQTLGQGPEFLTYFQNEAQLEKSRLLSDRFSAERPKGSFSTLEIQRTEQGDSAMYLCASSLEGRTSGNNEQFFGPGTRLTVL.

This clonotype has a handful of counts. The rearrangement links TRBV29-1 to TRBJ2-7; tentative D call: TRBD2 (6 bases). V was pared by 0 bases and J by 2 bases, with 11 bases between. Germline assignment: CDR1 SQVTM and CDR2 ANQGSEA. This CDR3 is built from 14 residues. The CDR3 sequence: CSVEDSGPTYEQYF. CDR3 DNA sequence: TGCAGCGTTGAAGACAGCGGGCCGACCTACGAGCAGTACTTC.

On this clonotype: This CDR3 fails to terminate in the conserved phenylalanine or tryptophan, so it likely reflects a read error. The chain employs TRBV12-3 or TRBV12-4 and TRBJ1-6; 7 bases align to TRBD1. V shed 2 bases and J 7 bases; nucleotides not matched to a gene: 2. This CDR3 contains 14 residues. The CDR3 reads CASSLRDRNSPLHL. CDR3 nucleotides: TGTGCCAGCAGTTTAAGGGACAGAAATTCACCCCTCCACCTT.

This chain connects TRBV7-3 to TRBJ2-3, with 7 nucleotides matching TRBD2. Per the germline V gene, CDR1 is SGHTA and CDR2 is FQGTGA. The junction had 4 bases not matched to a gene; V was cut back by 2 bases and J by 2 bases. The CDR3 covers 15 residues. This CDR3 reads CASSLQGLLTDTQYF. The CDR3 DNA sequence: TGTGCCAGCAGCTTACAGGGACTACTCACAGATACGCAGTATTTT.

The V and J genes are TRBV30 and TRBJ2-7, with D perhaps matching TRBD1 or TRBD2 (5 bases each). This CDR3 contains 13 residues. Germline CDR1 GTSNPN, CDR2 SVGIG (reference sequence). The V gene lost 0 bases and the J gene lost 7 bases, with 13 bases spanning the gap. This chain's CDR3 is CAWSVMGVGEQYF. Here the CDR3 DNA reads TGTGCCTGGAGTGTTATGGGGGTGGGGGAGCAGTACTTC.

This chain uses TRBV19 with TRBJ2-4; D perhaps matches TRBD1 (5 bases). V was clipped by 3 bases and J by 0 bases, with 18 bases between them. The germline V gene encodes CDR1 LNHDA and CDR2 SQIVND (reference sequence). This CDR3 comprises 18 residues. CDR3 DNA sequence: TGTGCCAGTAGTATTGGCTGGGTGATAAGGGGAGCCAAAAACATTCAGTACTTC. Translation: CASSIGWVIRGAKNIQYF.

The chain has TRBV14 and TRBJ2-7; either TRBD1 or TRBD2 may fit D (5 bases each). CDR1 SGHDN and CDR2 FVKESK come from the germline V gene. V was trimmed by 6 bases and J by 2 bases, leaving 11 bases between them. The CDR3 totals 13 residues. In nucleotides, the CDR3 is TGTGCCAGCAGTCCCGGGGCCCCCTACGAGCAGTACTTC. It encodes CASSPGAPYEQYF.